This TCR beta chain derives from a study of T cells in Graves' hyperthyroidism and ophthalmopathy. The study's findings and limits: From stable hyperthyroidism, ophthalmopathy was set apart by a 13 V-J model.

Lactation, pregnancy, other autoimmune disease or uncontrolled infection led to exclusion of patients. PBMCs came from around 9.7 ml fresh peripheral blood. This CDR3 region has 15 residues. Per germline, CDR1 MNHEY and CDR2 SMNVEV (reference sequence). Between the trimmed V and J ends, which lost 5 bases and 3 bases, there was a span of 14 bases. It was RNA transcripts that yielded the amplified TCR beta CDR3 regions. TCR CDR3 regions were first amplified by RT-PCR with HTBI primers. From the multiplex PCR reads, TCRdb called clonotypes with MiXCR, one entry per CDR3 protein. Among about 740,000 distinct CDR3 sequences listed, 11% to 15% were seen once. As for this clonotype: Its antigen is unidentified.

The origin of this receptor is a woman aged 18-30 years with Graves' hyperthyroidism. This sequence joins TRBV27 and TRBJ1-5; D unclear. Sequenced: blood. Here the CDR3 DNA reads TGTGCCAGCAGTACCCTTGACTCCCCCAATCAGCCCCAGCATTTT. It encodes CASSTLDSPNQPQHF.